The 18 T cell receptor beta chains below come from one sample, sequenced in a study of blood T cell repertoires in COVID-19. Assay: immunoSEQ multiplex PCR; the TCRdb copy retains only in-frame clones and omits some. The top ten hold about 4.3% of the sample, which has around 130,000 clones, around 83% seen once. Source material: peripheral blood. The receptors originated from a human donor in a cohort sampled during active COVID-19.

This rearrangement joins TRBV6-5 to TRBJ1-6, with 8 bases aligning to TRBD1. The CDR3 consists of 13 residues. Looked up from germline, CDR1 is MNHEY and CDR2 is SVGAGI. Germline trimming cut 10 bases from V and 8 bases from J; bases unmatched to any gene: 7. CDR3 bases: TGTGCCACTCACGGGACAGGCTATTCACCCCTCCACTTT. It encodes CATHGTGYSPLHF.

The rearrangement links TRBV10-2 to TRBJ2-7, with 9 positions matching TRBD1. After removal of 5 bases from V and 3 bases from J, the junction contained 8 bases not matched to a gene. This CDR3 has 15 amino acids. Germline-derived CDR1 and CDR2 are WSHSY and SAAADI. CDR3: CASSPDRGRFYEQYV. The CDR3 DNA is TGCGCCAGCAGTCCGGACAGGGGCCGCTTCTACGAGCAGTACGTC.

The table lists this clone with a few counts. V gene TRBV30 combines with J gene TRBJ1-1; TRBD1 is a possible D gene (5 bases). The V gene lost 8 bases and the J gene lost 6 bases, with 19 bases spanning the gap. The CDR3 has 13 residues. Germline V gene lookup returns CDR1 GTSNPN and CDR2 SVGIG (reference sequence). The CDR3, as DNA: TGTGCCACCCTGGGTGGGGGGATTTCTGAAGCTTTCTTT. Its protein product is CATLGGGISEAFF.

V gene TRBV6-6 combines with J gene TRBJ1-1; no clear D gene. V was cut by 0 bases and J by 7 bases, with 6 bases left in between. The CDR3 runs 12 residues. Germline CDR1 reads MNHNY; CDR2 reads SVGAGI (reference sequence). CDR3 DNA sequence: TGTGCCAGCAGTTACTCCCGAGTTGAAGCTTTCTTT. This gives the protein CASSYSRVEAFF.

J is TRBJ2-1 and V is TRBV20-1; 7 nucleotides agree with TRBD2. Trimming took 8 bases from V and 7 from J; bases not matched to a gene: 5. The CDR3 length is 11 residues. Germline lookup yields CDR1 DFQATT and CDR2 SNEGSKA (reference sequence). CDR3 in amino acids: CSPTGGNEQFF. In nucleotides, the CDR3 is TGCAGTCCCACCGGGGGGAATGAGCAGTTCTTC.

V and J are TRBV6-1 and TRBJ2-4, with 8 bases fitting TRBD1. The CDR3 totals 14 residues. Germline V gene sequence: CDR1 MNHNS, CDR2 SASEGT. V shed 2 bases, J shed 7 bases, and the junction held 4 bases outside the gene matches. The CDR3 DNA is TGTGCCAGCAGTGAACAGGGGGCTAGGAACATTCAGTACTTC. This sequence encodes CASSEQGARNIQYF.

The J gene is TRBJ2-3, the V gene TRBV7-2, with TRBD2 matching 11 bases. The ends lost 5 bases at V and 2 bases at J; junction bases unmatched: 6. In germline, CDR1 is SGHTA, CDR2 FQGNSA. This CDR3 spans 16 amino acids. This chain's CDR3 is CASSNRLAGSTDTQYF. In nucleotides, the CDR3 is TGTGCCAGCAGCAATAGACTAGCGGGGTCCACAGATACGCAGTATTTT.

This clone was detected only a few times. V and J are TRBV30 and TRBJ1-1, with TRBD1 identical over 7 bases. Germline V CDR1 and CDR2: GTSNPN, SVGIG (reference sequence). The CDR3 extends over 14 amino acids. V lost 4 bases, J lost 3 bases, and 8 bases stayed unmatched. The DNA of the CDR3 is TGTGCCTGGAAAGGGACAGACTGGGACACTGAAGCTTTCTTT. This codes for CAWKGTDWDTEAFF.

The CDR3 is CASSLGPGNTEAFF. CDR3 nucleotides: TGTGCCAGCAGCTTAGGTCCGGGGAACACTGAAGCTTTCTTT. V is TRBV11-3 and J is TRBJ1-1; no firm D call. This CDR3 has 14 amino acids. V was clipped by 1 base and J by 1 base, with 7 bases between them. The V gene's germline CDR1 is SGHNT and CDR2 YENEEA.

This clone appeared a few times. The chain recombines TRBV30 with TRBJ1-5; D not certain. Per germline, CDR1 GTSNPN and CDR2 SVGIG (reference sequence). The V gene lost 5 bases and the J gene lost 0 bases, with 8 bases spanning the gap. The CDR3 extends over 13 amino acids. CDR3 nucleotide sequence: TGTGCCTGGGGGCTAGGTAGCAATCAGCCCCAGCATTTT. Protein product: CAWGLGSNQPQHF.

This clone is categorized as medium-sized. The rearrangement links TRBV11-2 to TRBJ2-1, with D possibly being TRBD2 (6 bases). The germline gives CDR1 SGHAT, CDR2 FQNNGV. The CDR3 spans 16 residues. V lost 1 base and J lost 15, with 25 bases in between. As DNA, the CDR3 is TGTGCCAGCAGCTTAGTCGCGGCTAGCGAACCCCTCGGACTGTTCTTC. The encoded protein is CASSLVAASEPLGLFF.

The chain is built from TRBV14 and TRBJ1-3; D is undetermined. The V end lost 0 bases, the J end lost 6 bases, and 6 bases lay between the germline ends. This CDR3 comprises 13 residues. Looked up from germline, CDR1 is SGHDN and CDR2 is FVKESK. CDR3 residues: CASSQDRKNTIYF. The CDR3 DNA reads as TGTGCCAGCAGCCAAGACAGGAAAAACACCATATATTTT.

This chain connects TRBV6-1 to TRBJ2-2; D is uncertain. Germline values: CDR1 MNHNS, CDR2 SASEGT. Trimming stripped 3 bases from V and 3 bases from J, with 5 bases between. The length of the CDR3 is 13 residues. The CDR3 sequence: CASSDTDTGELFF. In DNA, the CDR3 is TGTGCCAGCAGTGACACGGACACCGGGGAGCTGTTTTTT.

The chain uses TRBV7-2 and TRBJ2-4; 8 bases are a match to TRBD1. With V trimmed by 3 bases and J by 9 bases, 1 base remained unmatched. Germline-derived CDR1 and CDR2 are SGHTA and FQGNSA. The CDR3 sequence is 12 residues long. The CDR3 DNA is TGTGCCAGCAGCTTTACAGGGGGCATTCAGTACTTC. It yields the protein CASSFTGGIQYF.

This clone appeared a single time. The chain uses TRBV5-1 and TRBJ2-1; TRBD1 matches at 9 bases. After removal of 4 bases from V and 6 bases from J, the junction contained 14 bases not matched to a gene. Looked up from germline, CDR1 is SGHRS and CDR2 is YFSETQ. This CDR3 contains 17 residues. This CDR3 reads CASSLYRGRGVSNEQFF. CDR3 nucleotides: TGCGCCAGCAGCCTGTACAGGGGGCGCGGCGTTAGCAATGAGCAGTTCTTC. The full variable domain, its missing parts supplied by reference TRBV5-1 and TRBJ2-1, is KAGVTQTPRYLIKTRGQQVTLSCSPISGHRSVSWYQQTPGQGLQFLFEYFSETQRNKGNFPGRFSGRQFSNSRSEMNVSTLELGDSALYLCASSLYRGRGVSNEQFFGPGTRLTVL.

The chain combines TRBV11-2 with TRBJ2-7; D may be TRBD1 (5 bases). Trimming stripped 3 bases from V and 2 bases from J, with 11 bases between. Germline lookup yields CDR1 SGHAT and CDR2 FQNNGV. The CDR3 is 14 residues long. CDR3 DNA sequence: TGTGCCAGCAGCTTCAACAGGCGAACCTACGAGCAGTACTTC. Translated, it gives CASSFNRRTYEQYF.

The CDR3 is CASSPQFTEAFF. The CDR3 nucleotides read TGTGCCAGTAGCCCCCAGTTTACTGAAGCTTTCTTT. This sequence joins TRBV19 and TRBJ1-1; D unresolved. The CDR3 consists of 12 residues. The ends were cut back, 6 bases at V and 5 bases at J, with 10 bases in the middle. Germline values: CDR1 LNHDA, CDR2 SQIVND (reference sequence). Filled out from reference TRBV19 and TRBJ1-1, the complete variable domain reads DGGITQSPKYLFRKEGQNVTLSCEQNLNHDAMYWYRQDPGQGLRLIYYSQIVNDFQKGDIAEGYSVSREKKESFPLTVTSAQKNPTAFYLCASSPQFTEAFFGQGTRLTVV.

This clone appeared a few times. CDR3 protein: CASSFKSGELFF. In DNA form, the CDR3 reads TGTGCCAGCAGCTTTAAATCCGGGGAGCTGTTTTTT. The chain couples TRBV7-9 to TRBJ2-2; no reliable D call. Trimming removed 3 bases from V and 6 bases from J, with 5 bases in between. The CDR3 covers 12 residues. Per germline, CDR1 SEHNR and CDR2 FQNEAQ (reference sequence). Full variable domain (remainder filled in from reference TRBV7-9 and TRBJ2-2): DTGVSQNPRHKITKRGQNVTFRCDPISEHNRLYWYRQTLGQGPEFLTYFQNEAQLEKSRLLSDRFSAERPKGSFSTLEIQRTEQGDSAMYLCASSFKSGELFFGEGSRLTVL.